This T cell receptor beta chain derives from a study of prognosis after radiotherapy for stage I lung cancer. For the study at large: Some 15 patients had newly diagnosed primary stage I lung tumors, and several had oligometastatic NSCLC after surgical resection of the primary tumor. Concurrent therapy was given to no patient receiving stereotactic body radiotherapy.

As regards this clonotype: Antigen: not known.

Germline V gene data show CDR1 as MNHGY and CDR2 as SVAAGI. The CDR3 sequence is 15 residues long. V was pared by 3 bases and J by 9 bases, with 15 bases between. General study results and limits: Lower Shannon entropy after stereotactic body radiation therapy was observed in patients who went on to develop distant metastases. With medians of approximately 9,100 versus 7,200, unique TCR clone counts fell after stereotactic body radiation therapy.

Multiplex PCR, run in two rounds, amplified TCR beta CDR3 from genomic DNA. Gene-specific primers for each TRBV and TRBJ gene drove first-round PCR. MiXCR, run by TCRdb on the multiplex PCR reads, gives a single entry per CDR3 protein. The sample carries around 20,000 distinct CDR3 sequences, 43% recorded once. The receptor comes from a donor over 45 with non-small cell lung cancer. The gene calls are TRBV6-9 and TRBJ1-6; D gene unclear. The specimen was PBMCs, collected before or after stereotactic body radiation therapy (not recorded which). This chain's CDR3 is CASSYAQSGGSPLHF. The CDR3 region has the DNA TGTGCCAGCAGTTACGCCCAGAGCGGTGGTTCACCCCTCCACTTT.